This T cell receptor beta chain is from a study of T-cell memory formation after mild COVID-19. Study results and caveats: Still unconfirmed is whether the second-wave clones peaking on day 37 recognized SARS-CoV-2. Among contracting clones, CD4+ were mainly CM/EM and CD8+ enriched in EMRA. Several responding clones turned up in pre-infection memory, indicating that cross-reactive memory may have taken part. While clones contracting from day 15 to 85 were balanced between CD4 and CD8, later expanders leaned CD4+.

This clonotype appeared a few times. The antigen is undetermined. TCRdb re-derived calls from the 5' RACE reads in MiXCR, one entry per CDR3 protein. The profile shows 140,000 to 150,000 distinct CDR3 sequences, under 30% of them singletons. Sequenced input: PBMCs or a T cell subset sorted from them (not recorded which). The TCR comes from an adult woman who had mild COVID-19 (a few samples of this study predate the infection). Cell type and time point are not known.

The CDR3 here is CASSLSGGTHEQYF. DNA for the CDR3: TGCGCCAGCAGCCTTAGCGGGGGGACCCACGAGCAGTACTTC. V usage is TRBV5-1 and J usage is TRBJ2-7, with 10 bases matching TRBD2. CDR3 length: 14 amino acids. The V and J ends lost 4 bases and 5 bases, in that order; junction bases with no gene match: 6. The germline gives CDR1 SGHRS, CDR2 YFSETQ.